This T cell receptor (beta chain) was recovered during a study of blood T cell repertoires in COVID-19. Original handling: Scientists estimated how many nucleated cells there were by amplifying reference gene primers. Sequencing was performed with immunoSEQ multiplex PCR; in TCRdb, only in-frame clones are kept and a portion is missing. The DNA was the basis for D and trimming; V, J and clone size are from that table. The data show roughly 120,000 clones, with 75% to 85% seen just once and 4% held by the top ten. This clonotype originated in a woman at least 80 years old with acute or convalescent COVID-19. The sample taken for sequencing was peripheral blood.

CDR3: CASSAGLAGVSTDTQYF. The CDR3 DNA is TGTGCCAGCAGCGCAGGACTAGCGGGAGTCAGCACAGATACGCAGTATTTT. The V gene is TRBV7-2, the J gene TRBJ2-3; 13 nucleotides align to TRBD2. The CDR3 runs to 17 residues. Per germline, CDR1 SGHTA and CDR2 FQGNSA. V shed 5 bases, J shed 0 bases, and the junction held 5 bases outside the gene matches. The whole variable domain, remainder taken from reference TRBV7-2 and TRBJ2-3, is GAGVSQSPSNKVTEKGKDVELRCDPISGHTALYWYRQSLGQGLEFLIYFQGNSAPDKSGLPSDRFSAERTGGSVSTLTIQRTQQEDSAVYLCASSAGLAGVSTDTQYFGPGTRLTVL.